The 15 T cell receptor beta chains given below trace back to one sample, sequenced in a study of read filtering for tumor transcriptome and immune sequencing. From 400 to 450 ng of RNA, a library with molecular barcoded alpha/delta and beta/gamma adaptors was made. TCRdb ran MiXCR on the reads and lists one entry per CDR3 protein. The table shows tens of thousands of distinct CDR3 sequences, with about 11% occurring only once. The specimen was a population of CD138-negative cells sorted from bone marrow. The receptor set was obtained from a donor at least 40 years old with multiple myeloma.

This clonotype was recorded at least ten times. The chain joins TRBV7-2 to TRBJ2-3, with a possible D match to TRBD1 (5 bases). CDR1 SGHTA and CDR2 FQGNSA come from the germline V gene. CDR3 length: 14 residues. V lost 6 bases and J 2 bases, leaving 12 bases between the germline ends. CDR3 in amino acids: CASRPPRDTDTQYF. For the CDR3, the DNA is TGTGCCAGCAGGCCACCCAGGGACACAGATACGCAGTATTTT.

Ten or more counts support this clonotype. The CDR3 is CASSQVDVGGNSPLHF. As DNA, the CDR3 is TGCGCCAGCAGCCAAGTAGATGTCGGGGGTAATTCACCCCTCCACTTT. This rearrangement joins TRBV4-1 to TRBJ1-6, with D possibly TRBD1 on 5 matching bases. Looked up from germline, CDR1 is MGHRA and CDR2 is YSYEKL. The ends were cut back, 1 base at V and 6 bases at J, with 13 bases in the middle. The CDR3 has 16 residues.

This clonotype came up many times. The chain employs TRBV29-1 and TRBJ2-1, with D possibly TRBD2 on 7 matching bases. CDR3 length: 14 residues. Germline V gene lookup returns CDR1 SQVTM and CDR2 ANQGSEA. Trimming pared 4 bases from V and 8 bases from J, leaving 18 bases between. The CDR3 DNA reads TGCAGCGTTGCCGGGACTACCGGGGGCCATGAGCAGTTCTTC. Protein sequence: CSVAGTTGGHEQFF.

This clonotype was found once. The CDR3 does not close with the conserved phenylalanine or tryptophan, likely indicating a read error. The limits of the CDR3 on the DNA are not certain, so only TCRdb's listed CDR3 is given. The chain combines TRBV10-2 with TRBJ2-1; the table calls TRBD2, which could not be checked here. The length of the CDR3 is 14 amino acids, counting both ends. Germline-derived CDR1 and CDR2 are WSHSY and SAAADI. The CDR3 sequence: CASSDIARQNEQLL.

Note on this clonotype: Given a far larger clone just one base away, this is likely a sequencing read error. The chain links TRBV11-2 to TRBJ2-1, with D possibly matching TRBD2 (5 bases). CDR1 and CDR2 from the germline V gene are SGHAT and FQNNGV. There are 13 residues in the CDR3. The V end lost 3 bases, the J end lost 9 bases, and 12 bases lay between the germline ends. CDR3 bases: TGTGCCAGCAGCTTTGGAGGAATGGGTGAGCAGTTCTTC. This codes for CASSFGGMGEQFF.

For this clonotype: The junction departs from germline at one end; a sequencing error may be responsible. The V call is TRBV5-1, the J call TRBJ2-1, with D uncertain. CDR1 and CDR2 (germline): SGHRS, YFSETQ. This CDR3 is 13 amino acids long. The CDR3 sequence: CASSWGSYNKQSF. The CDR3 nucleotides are TGCGCCAGCAGCTGGGGTTCCTACAATAAGCAGTCCTTC.

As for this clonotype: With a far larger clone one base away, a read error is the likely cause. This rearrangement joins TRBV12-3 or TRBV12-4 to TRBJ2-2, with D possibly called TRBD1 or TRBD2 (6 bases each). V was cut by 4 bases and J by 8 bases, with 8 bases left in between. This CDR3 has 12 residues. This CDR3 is CASSSGAGELFF. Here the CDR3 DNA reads TGTGCCAGCAGTTCGGGGGCGGGGGAGCTGTTTTTT.

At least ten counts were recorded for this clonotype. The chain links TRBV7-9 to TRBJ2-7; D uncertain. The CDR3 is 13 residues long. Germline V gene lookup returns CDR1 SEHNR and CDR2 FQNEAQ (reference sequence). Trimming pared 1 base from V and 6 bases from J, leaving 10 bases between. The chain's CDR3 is CASSLEGTLEQYF. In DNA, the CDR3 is TGTGCCAGCAGCTTAGAAGGAACACTCGAGCAGTACTTC. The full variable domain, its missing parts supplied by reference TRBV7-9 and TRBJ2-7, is DTGVSQNPRHKITKRGQNVTFRCDPISEHNRLYWYRQTLGQGPEFLTYFQNEAQLEKSRLLSDRFSAERPKGSFSTLEIQRTEQGDSAMYLCASSLEGTLEQYFGPGTRLTVT.

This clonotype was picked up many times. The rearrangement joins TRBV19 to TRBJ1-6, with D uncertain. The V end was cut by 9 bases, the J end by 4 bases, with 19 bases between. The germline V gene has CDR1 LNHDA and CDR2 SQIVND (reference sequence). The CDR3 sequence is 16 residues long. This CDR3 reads CASSFGNSGYNSPLHF. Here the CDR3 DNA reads TGTGCCAGCAGCTTCGGGAACAGCGGATATAATTCACCCCTCCACTTT.

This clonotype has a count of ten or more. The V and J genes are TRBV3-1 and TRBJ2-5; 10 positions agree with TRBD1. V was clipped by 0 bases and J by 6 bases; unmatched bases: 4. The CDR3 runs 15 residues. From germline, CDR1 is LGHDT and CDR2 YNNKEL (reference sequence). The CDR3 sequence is CASSQDTTGGQTQYF. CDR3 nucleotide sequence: TGTGCCAGCAGCCAAGATACGACAGGGGGCCAGACCCAGTACTTC.

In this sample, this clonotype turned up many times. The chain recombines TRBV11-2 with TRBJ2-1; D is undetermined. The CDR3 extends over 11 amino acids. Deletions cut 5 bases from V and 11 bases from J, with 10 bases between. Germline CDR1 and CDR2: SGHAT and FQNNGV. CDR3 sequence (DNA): TGTGCCAGCAGCCTCACGGCTCAGCAGTTCTTC. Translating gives CASSLTAQQFF.

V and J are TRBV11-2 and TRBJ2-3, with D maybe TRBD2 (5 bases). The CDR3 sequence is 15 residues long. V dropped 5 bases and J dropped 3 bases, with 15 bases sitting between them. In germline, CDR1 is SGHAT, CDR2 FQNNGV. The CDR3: CASSGRTTGTDTQYF. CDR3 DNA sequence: TGTGCCAGCAGCGGACGTACCACGGGGACAGATACGCAGTATTTT.

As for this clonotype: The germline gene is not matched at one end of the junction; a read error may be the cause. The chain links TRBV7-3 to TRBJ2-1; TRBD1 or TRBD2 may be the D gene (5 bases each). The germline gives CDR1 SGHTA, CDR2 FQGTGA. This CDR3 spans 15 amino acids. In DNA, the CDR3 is TGTGCCAGCAGCTTAGTGAGTGTAAGAGGGGATGAGCAGGTCTTC. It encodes CASSLVSVRGDEQVF.

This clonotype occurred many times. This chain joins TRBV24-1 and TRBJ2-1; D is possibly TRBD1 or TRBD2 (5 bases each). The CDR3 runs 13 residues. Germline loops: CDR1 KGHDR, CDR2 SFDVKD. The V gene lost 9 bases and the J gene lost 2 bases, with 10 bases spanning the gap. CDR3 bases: TGTGCCACCGGAACGGGACCCTACAATGAGCAGTTCTTC. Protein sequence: CATGTGPYNEQFF.

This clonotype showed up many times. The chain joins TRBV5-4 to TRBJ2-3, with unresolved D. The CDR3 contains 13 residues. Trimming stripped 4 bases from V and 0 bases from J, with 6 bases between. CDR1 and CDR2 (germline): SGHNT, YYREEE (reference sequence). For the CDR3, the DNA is TGTGCCAGCAGCAGAACTAGCACAGATACGCAGTATTTT. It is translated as CASSRTSTDTQYF.